The entry that follows covers one T cell receptor (beta chain) sequence. The assay ran at deep level. Data came from immunoSEQ multiplex PCR; TCRdb stores just in-frame clones and leaves some out. The data show roughly 2.5 million clones, with around 94% seen just once and over 0.12% held by the top ten. The record originates from a study of shared clonotypes between healthy human individuals. Germline lookup yields CDR1 WSHSY and CDR2 SAAADI. Germline trimming cut 4 bases from V and 7 bases from J; bases unmatched to any gene: 8. The CDR3 spans 14 residues. The chain has TRBV10-2 and TRBJ2-7; 9 bases agree with TRBD2. The sample taken for sequencing was naive CD4+ T cells sorted from blood. Subset here: CD45RA+ positively selected. The clonotype comes from a man in his late teens or twenties in good health. CDR3 region: CASSGAGGDGEQYF. In nucleotides, the CDR3 is TGCGCCAGCAGTGGAGCGGGAGGCGATGGGGAGCAGTACTTC.